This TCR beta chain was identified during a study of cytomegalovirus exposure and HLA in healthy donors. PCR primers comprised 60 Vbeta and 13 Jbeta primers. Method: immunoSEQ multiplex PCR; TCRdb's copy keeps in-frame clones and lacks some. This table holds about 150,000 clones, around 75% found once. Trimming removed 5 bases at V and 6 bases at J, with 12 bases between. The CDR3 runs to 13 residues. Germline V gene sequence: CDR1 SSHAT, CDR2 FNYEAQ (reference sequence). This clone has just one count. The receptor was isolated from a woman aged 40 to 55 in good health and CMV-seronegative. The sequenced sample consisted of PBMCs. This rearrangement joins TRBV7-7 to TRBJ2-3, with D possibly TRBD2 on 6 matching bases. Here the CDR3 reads CASSPRLVDTQYF. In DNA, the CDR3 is TGTGCCAGCAGCCCGAGACTAGTTGATACGCAGTATTTT. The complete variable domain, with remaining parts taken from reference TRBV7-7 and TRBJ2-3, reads GAGVSQSPRYKVTKRGQDVTLRCDPISSHATLYWYQQALGQGPEFLTYFNYEAQPDKSGLPSDRFSAERPEGSISTLTIQRTEQRDSAMYRCASSPRLVDTQYFGPGTRLTVL.